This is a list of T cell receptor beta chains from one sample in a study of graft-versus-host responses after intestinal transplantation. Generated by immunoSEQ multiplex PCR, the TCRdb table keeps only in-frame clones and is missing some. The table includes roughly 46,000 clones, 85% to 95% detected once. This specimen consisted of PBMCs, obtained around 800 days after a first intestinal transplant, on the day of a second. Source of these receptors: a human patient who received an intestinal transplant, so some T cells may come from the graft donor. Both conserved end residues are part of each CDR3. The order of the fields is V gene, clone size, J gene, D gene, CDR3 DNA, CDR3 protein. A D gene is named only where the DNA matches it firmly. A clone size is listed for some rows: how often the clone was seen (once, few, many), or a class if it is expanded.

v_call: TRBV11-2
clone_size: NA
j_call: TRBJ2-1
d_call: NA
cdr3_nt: TGTGCCAGCAGCTTAGGGGGGCGGGGTGAGCAGTTCTTC
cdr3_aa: CASSLGGRGEQFF

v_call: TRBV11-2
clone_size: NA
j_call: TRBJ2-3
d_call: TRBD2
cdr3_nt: TGTGCCAGCAGCACGGGGCTAGCGGGAGGGACAGATACGCAGTATTTT
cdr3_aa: CASSTGLAGGTDTQYF

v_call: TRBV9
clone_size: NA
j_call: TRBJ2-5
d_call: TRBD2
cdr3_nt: TGTGCCAGCAGCGTAGCGGCGGGAGAACAAGAGACCCAGTACTTC
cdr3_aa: CASSVAAGEQETQYF

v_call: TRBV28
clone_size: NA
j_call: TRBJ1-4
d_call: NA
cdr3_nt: TGTGCCAGCAGCCCAATTCCCCGACAAGCAACTAATGAAAAACTGTTTTTT
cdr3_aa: CASSPIPRQATNEKLFF

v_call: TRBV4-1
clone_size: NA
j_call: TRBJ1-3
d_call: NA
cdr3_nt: TGCGCCAGCAGATGGCAGATCTCTGGAAACACCATATATTTT
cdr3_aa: CASRWQISGNTIYF

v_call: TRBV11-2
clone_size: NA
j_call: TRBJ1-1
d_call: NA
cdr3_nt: TGTGCCAGCAGCCTTAGGCCGAACACTGAAGCTTTCTTT
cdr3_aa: CASSLRPNTEAFF

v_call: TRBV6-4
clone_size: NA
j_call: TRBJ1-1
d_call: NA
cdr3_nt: TGTGCCAGCAGTGACTCGGTGAACACTGAAGCTTTCTTT
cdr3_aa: CASSDSVNTEAFF

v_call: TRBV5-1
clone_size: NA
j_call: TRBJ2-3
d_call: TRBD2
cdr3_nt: TGTGCCAGCAGCTTGTCCAACGTGGGAGGGCTCGATTGGGATACGCAGTATTTT
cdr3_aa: CASSLSNVGGLDWDTQYF

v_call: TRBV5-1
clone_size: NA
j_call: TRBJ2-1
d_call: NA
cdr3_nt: TGCGCCAGCGCGGTCAGCTCCTACAATGAGCAGTTCTTC
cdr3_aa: CASAVSSYNEQFF

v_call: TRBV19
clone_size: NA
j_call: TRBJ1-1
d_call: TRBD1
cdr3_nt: TGTGCCAGTAGCCGGACAGGTGGAACTGAAGCTTTCTTT
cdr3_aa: CASSRTGGTEAFF

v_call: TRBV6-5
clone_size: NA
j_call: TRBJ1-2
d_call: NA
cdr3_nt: TGTGCCAGCAGCCCCGACTCGCAGTATGGCTACACCTTC
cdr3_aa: CASSPDSQYGYTF

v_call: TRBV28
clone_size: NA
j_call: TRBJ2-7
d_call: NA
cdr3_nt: TGTGCCAGCAGTTTACACGGTTCTCGTGACGAGCAGTACTTC
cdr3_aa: CASSLHGSRDEQYF

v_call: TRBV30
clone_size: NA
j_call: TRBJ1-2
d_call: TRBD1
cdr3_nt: TGTGCCTGGAGTGTAAACAGGGGGACTAACTATGGCTACACCTTC
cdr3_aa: CAWSVNRGTNYGYTF

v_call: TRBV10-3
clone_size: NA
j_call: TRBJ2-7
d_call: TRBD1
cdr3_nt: TGTGCCATCAGTGAAAGGGGGCGAGAAGACGAGCAGTACTTC
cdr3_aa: CAISERGREDEQYF

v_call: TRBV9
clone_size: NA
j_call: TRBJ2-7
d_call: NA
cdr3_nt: TGTGCCAGCAGCGTAGAGGGACGGCCCGGGAGCCACGAGCAGTACTTC
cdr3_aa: CASSVEGRPGSHEQYF

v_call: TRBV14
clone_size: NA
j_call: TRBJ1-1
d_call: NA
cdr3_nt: TGTGCCAGCAGCCAAGATCAGGGTTCCCTTCCGACTGAAGCTTTCTTT
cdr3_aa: CASSQDQGSLPTEAFF

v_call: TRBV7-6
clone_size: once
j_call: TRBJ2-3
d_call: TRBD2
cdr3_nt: TGTGCCAGCAGCCTAGCGGGGGTAGATACGCAGTATTTT
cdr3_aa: CASSLAGVDTQYF

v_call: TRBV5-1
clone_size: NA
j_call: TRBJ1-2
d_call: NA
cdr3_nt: TGCGCCAGCAGCCTCCGGACAGAGAACTATGGCTACACCTTC
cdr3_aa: CASSLRTENYGYTF

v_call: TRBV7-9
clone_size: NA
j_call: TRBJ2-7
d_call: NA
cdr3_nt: TGTGCCAGCACCACCTCCGGTCGGGGCTCGGTGATCTACGAGCAGTACTTC
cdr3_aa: CASTTSGRGSVIYEQYF

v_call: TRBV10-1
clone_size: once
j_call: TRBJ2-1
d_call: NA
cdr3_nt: TGCGCCAGCAGTGAGTCGGGGGAATGGAGTGAGCAGTTCTTC
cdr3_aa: CASSESGEWSEQFF

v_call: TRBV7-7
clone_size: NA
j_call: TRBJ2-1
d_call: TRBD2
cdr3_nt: TGTGCTAGCAGCTTCTCTAGCGGGAATGAGCAGTTCTTC
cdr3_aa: CASSFSSGNEQFF

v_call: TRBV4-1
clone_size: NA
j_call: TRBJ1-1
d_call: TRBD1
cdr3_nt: TGCGCCAGCAGCCAAGAAAGGGGGCGGAACACTGAAGCTTTCTTT
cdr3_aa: CASSQERGRNTEAFF